These 17 T cell receptor beta chains share one sample of origin, sequenced in a study of PD-1 blockade in classical Hodgkin lymphoma. Data came from immunoSEQ multiplex PCR; TCRdb stores just in-frame clones and leaves some out. Of about 90,000 clones listed, about 90% are singletons. Brentuximab vedotin exposure varied among the patients, all of whom had relapsed after autologous stem cell transplantation. Specimen: peripheral blood mononuclear cells (PBMCs), collected before the second cycle of nivolumab. Receptor source: a human donor with classical Hodgkin lymphoma.

The rearrangement uses TRBV6-5 and TRBJ1-3; no clear D. The CDR3 is made up of 14 amino acids. Trimming pared 6 bases from V and 0 bases from J, leaving 9 bases between. The V gene's germline CDR1 is MNHEY and CDR2 SVGAGI. CDR3 nucleotides: TGTGCCAGCAGACCCGGGCGCTCTGGAAACACCATATATTTT. Translation gives CASRPGRSGNTIYF.

This chain uses TRBV28 with TRBJ2-7, with 12 bases identical to TRBD1. This CDR3 comprises 17 residues. Germline V gene lookup returns CDR1 MDHEN and CDR2 SYDVKM. The V segment lost 6 bases and the J segment 4 bases; nucleotides outside the gene matches: 13. The DNA for the CDR3 is TGTGCCAGCAGCCCTATTCCCGGGACAGGGGGCATTTACGAGCAGTACTTC. Translating it yields CASSPIPGTGGIYEQYF.

The rearrangement links TRBV30 to TRBJ1-4; D not certain. V was trimmed by 3 bases and J by 8 bases, leaving 7 bases between them. The CDR3 runs 11 residues. From germline, CDR1 is GTSNPN and CDR2 SVGIG (reference sequence). CDR3 residues: CAWRGYEKLFF. The CDR3 DNA is TGTGCCTGGAGGGGGTACGAAAAACTGTTTTTT. The full variable domain, in which reference TRBV30 and TRBJ1-4 provide the parts outside the CDR3, is SQTIHQWPATLVQPVGSPLSLECTVEGTSNPNLYWYRQAAGRGLQLLFYSVGIGQISSEVPQNLSASRPQDRQFILSSKKLLLSDSGFYLCAWRGYEKLFFGSGTQLSVL.

This clone was found once. The chain carries TRBV28 and TRBJ1-2; D is unclear. The CDR3 length is 13 residues. The V end lost 2 bases, the J end lost 5 bases, and 9 bases lay between the germline ends. Germline-derived CDR1 and CDR2 are MDHEN and SYDVKM. The CDR3 DNA follows: TGTGCCAGCAGTTTAGGCGCTGTTTATGGCTACACCTTC. This translates into CASSLGAVYGYTF.

The V gene is TRBV30, the J gene TRBJ2-7; D call uncertain. The CDR3 totals 11 residues. Trimming cost V 5 bases and J 3 bases, with 8 bases left between them. The germline gives CDR1 GTSNPN, CDR2 SVGIG (reference sequence). The CDR3 reads CAWGLGYEQYF. For the CDR3, the DNA is TGTGCCTGGGGTTTGGGCTACGAGCAGTACTTC.

The chain uses TRBV18 and TRBJ2-1; no clear D. V dropped 1 base and J dropped 1 base, with 8 bases sitting between them. The CDR3 is made up of 15 amino acids. Germline loops: CDR1 KGHSH, CDR2 LQKENI. Here the CDR3 reads CASSPHSKSYNEQFF. As DNA, the CDR3 is TGTGCCAGCTCACCACACAGTAAATCCTACAATGAGCAGTTCTTC. The full variable domain, its missing parts supplied by reference TRBV18 and TRBJ2-1, is NAGVMQNPRHLVRRRGQEARLRCSPMKGHSHVYWYRQLPEEGLKFMVYLQKENIIDESGMPKERFSAEFPKEGPSILRIQQVVRGDSAAYFCASSPHSKSYNEQFFGPGTRLTVL.

This clone was counted once. This is likely a read error, given that the CDR3 carries no conserved phenylalanine or tryptophan at its end. Because the CDR3's place on the DNA is in doubt, the DNA is left out and the CDR3 is given as listed by TCRdb. V and J are TRBV27 and TRBJ1-2. From its first to its last residue, the CDR3 has 9 amino acids. Germline values: CDR1 MNHEY, CDR2 SMNVEV (reference sequence). The CDR3 protein is CASSLGGLT.

The gene calls are TRBV7-9 and TRBJ2-3; the match to TRBD1 covers 10 bases. Germline CDR1 and CDR2: SEHNR and FQNEAQ (reference sequence). The CDR3 extends over 18 amino acids. Losses at the gene ends were 2 bases for V and 4 bases for J; bases not matched to a gene: 12. CDR3 loop: CASSLFGRDRGRADTQYF. In nucleotides, the CDR3 is TGTGCCAGCAGCTTATTTGGCCGCGACAGGGGGCGCGCAGATACGCAGTATTTT.

This sequence joins TRBV28 and TRBJ1-2; D not resolved. This CDR3 contains 17 residues. The germline V gene encodes CDR1 MDHEN and CDR2 SYDVKM. V dropped 4 bases and J dropped 8 bases, with 26 bases sitting between them. CDR3 DNA sequence: TGTGCCAGCAGTTCGGCCGACAAGGGAGGGATCTTAGAAGGCTACACCTTC. It yields the protein CASSSADKGGILEGYTF.

The chain uses TRBV27 and TRBJ2-3; 11 bases map to TRBD1. V gave up 5 bases and J gave up 9 bases; unmatched junction bases: 7. The CDR3 extends over 14 amino acids. Germline V gene data show CDR1 as MNHEY and CDR2 as SMNVEV (reference sequence). The chain's CDR3 is CASSPGTGGWTQYF. As DNA, the CDR3 is TGTGCCAGCAGTCCCGGGACAGGGGGTTGGACGCAGTATTTT.

V usage is TRBV4-1 and J usage is TRBJ1-5; TRBD1 matches at 7 bases. CDR3 length equals 16 residues. Germline assignment: CDR1 MGHRA and CDR2 YSYEKL. V was clipped by 1 base and J by 4 bases; unmatched bases: 7. The CDR3 spells CASSQGSGQKNQPQHF. The DNA for the CDR3 is TGCGCCAGCAGCCAAGGATCGGGACAGAAGAATCAGCCCCAGCATTTT.

This clone showed up just once. The chain carries TRBV9 and TRBJ2-2; D gene ambiguous. Germline CDR1 and CDR2: SGDLS and YYNGEE. This CDR3 comprises 16 residues. Trimming removed 0 bases at V and 4 bases at J, with 13 bases between. For the CDR3, the DNA is TGTGCCAGCAGCGTAGCGGCGGCCAGCTTCACCGGGGAGCTGTTTTTT. Protein: CASSVAAASFTGELFF.

The chain recombines TRBV6-5 with TRBJ1-4; D is uncertain. The germline V gene encodes CDR1 MNHEY and CDR2 SVGAGI. This CDR3 spans 13 amino acids. The germline V and J ends were trimmed by 6 bases and 8 bases, with 13 bases remaining between them. CDR3 nucleotides: TGTGCCAGCAGCTACGGTTCTGGGGAAAAACTGTTTTTT. Residues: CASSYGSGEKLFF.

This clone was seen only a few times. The genes are TRBV11-1 and TRBJ1-2; 8 nucleotides line up with TRBD1. The germline CDR1 and CDR2 sequences are SGHAT and FQDESV (reference sequence). The CDR3 consists of 13 residues. V lost 5 bases and J lost 4; bases outside the gene matches: 3. The CDR3 sequence is CASSPDRAYGYTF. As DNA, the CDR3 is TGTGCCAGCAGCCCGGACAGGGCCTATGGCTACACCTTC.

This chain joins TRBV9 and TRBJ1-2; 8 nucleotides line up with TRBD1. CDR1 SGDLS and CDR2 YYNGEE come from the germline V gene. This CDR3 is built from 18 residues. Unmatched junction bases numbered 16, after V lost 0 bases and J lost 6 bases. The CDR3 nucleotides read TGTGCCAGCAGCGTAGCCCCGAGGACAGGGCCAGGAGGTGATGGCTACACCTTC. It specifies CASSVAPRTGPGGDGYTF.

The gene calls are TRBV10-3 and TRBJ2-7; possibly TRBD2 for D (6 bases). The CDR3 spans 14 residues. Trimming pared 2 bases from V and 6 bases from J, leaving 14 bases between. Germline CDR1 ENHRY, CDR2 SYGVKD. The CDR3 is CAISETTGAREQYF. The DNA for the CDR3 is TGTGCCATCAGTGAGACTACGGGAGCCCGCGAGCAGTACTTC.

The chain links TRBV19 to TRBJ1-4; the D is unclear. The CDR3 is 14 residues long. Germline CDR1 LNHDA, CDR2 SQIVND (reference sequence). Trimming removed 5 bases at V and 5 bases at J, with 12 bases between. CDR3 sequence reads: CASSPWAENEKLFF. CDR3 in DNA: TGTGCCAGTAGTCCATGGGCCGAAAATGAAAAACTGTTTTTT.